This TCR beta chain derives from a study of T-cell reconstitution after alpha-beta-depleted transplantation in children. The CDR3 is 12 amino acids. Per the germline V gene, CDR1 is LGHDT and CDR2 is YNNKEL (reference sequence). V was cut by 8 bases and J by 5 bases, with 12 bases left in between. This clonotype was detected a few times. Unique molecular identifiers tagged the TCRbeta library. TCRdb re-called the PCR reads through MiXCR, storing one row per CDR3 protein. In the table there are about 1,000,000 distinct CDR3 sequences, roughly 29% of which are singletons. This specimen was PBMCs, mostly from graft donor cells, taken 360 days after TCRalphabeta/CD19-depleted stem cell transplant. The chain carries TRBV3-1 and TRBJ2-5; D tentatively reads TRBD1 or TRBD2 (5 bases each). The receptor was derived from a boy in the first two years of life who had a stem cell transplant for SCID, so the T cells may come from the graft donor. The CDR3 loop is CASAGAEETQYF. The DNA for the CDR3 is TGTGCCAGCGCCGGGGCGGAGGAGACCCAGTACTTC.